This T cell receptor beta chain comes out of a study of glioma-infiltrating T cells. CDR1 SGHAT and CDR2 FQDESV come from the germline V gene (reference sequence). V lost 8 bases, J lost 3 bases, and 16 bases lay in between. The CDR3 contains 14 residues. The iRepertoire nested amplicon-rescue multiplex PCR amplified TCR alpha and beta CDR3s from RNA. TCRdb passed the multiplex PCR reads through MiXCR, listing each CDR3 protein once. The table lists some 180,000 distinct CDR3 sequences, 25% to 35% of them singletons, with 20% in the top ten. This receptor was taken from a human donor with low-grade glioma or glioblastoma, undergoing nonglioma brain surgery, or in good health (not recorded which). Specimen: glioma tissue, nonneoplastic brain tissue, or PBMCs (not recorded which). The V call is TRBV11-1, the J call TRBJ2-5; possible D gene TRBD1, 5 bases. This chain's CDR3 is CASGPPTVKETQYF. CDR3 bases: TGTGCCAGCGGCCCTCCGACAGTGAAAGAGACCCAGTACTTC.